Listed here are 32 T cell receptor beta chains from one sample, sequenced in a study of shared clonotypes between healthy human individuals. Data came from immunoSEQ multiplex PCR; TCRdb stores just in-frame clones and leaves some out. The sample carries about 1 million clones, 60% to 80% recorded once. The sequenced sample was memory CD4+ T cells sorted from blood. Sample subset: CD45RA-negative fraction. The receptors were sampled from a man younger than 35 in good health.

The rearrangement joins TRBV5-1 to TRBJ2-3; D might be TRBD1 (6 bases). Trimming took 0 bases from V and 0 from J, leaving 11 bases between them. Germline CDR1 is SGHRS and CDR2 is YFSETQ. The CDR3 is made up of 16 amino acids. The CDR3 protein is CASSLVAGASTDTQYF. The CDR3 nucleotides are TGCGCCAGCAGCTTGGTGGCAGGGGCTAGCACAGATACGCAGTATTTT. Combining the CDR3 with reference TRBV5-1 and TRBJ2-3 gives the whole variable domain KAGVTQTPRYLIKTRGQQVTLSCSPISGHRSVSWYQQTPGQGLQFLFEYFSETQRNKGNFPGRFSGRQFSNSRSEMNVSTLELGDSALYLCASSLVAGASTDTQYFGPGTRLTVL.

The chain has TRBV11-2 and TRBJ1-3, with D possibly TRBD1 on 5 matching bases. CDR3 size: 15 residues. Trimming took 4 bases from V and 4 from J, leaving 14 bases between them. The germline V gene has CDR1 SGHAT and CDR2 FQNNGV. Written as DNA, the CDR3 is TGTGCCAGCAGCTCACAGGATTCGCCCGGAAACACCATATATTTT. Residues: CASSSQDSPGNTIYF.

This chain links TRBV6-5 with TRBJ2-7; D remains ambiguous. The CDR3 has 15 residues. V was trimmed by 6 bases and J by 2 bases, leaving 17 bases between them. Germline loops: CDR1 MNHEY, CDR2 SVGAGI. CDR3 DNA: TGTGCCAGCAGCCCTTTTGGTAGCTCTACCTACGAGCAGTACTTC. The encoded protein is CASSPFGSSTYEQYF.

The rearrangement uses TRBV6-1 and TRBJ2-7; D unclear. The CDR3 totals 14 residues. Trimming cost V 4 bases and J 6 bases, with 16 bases left between them. Germline CDR1 MNHNS, CDR2 SASEGT. The CDR3 sequence: CASSGKGLLGEQYF. The CDR3 bases are TGTGCCAGCAGTGGTAAGGGATTGCTGGGCGAGCAGTACTTC.

The V gene is TRBV5-6, the J gene TRBJ2-5; a possible D gene is TRBD1 (6 bases). V lost 4 bases and J 1 base, leaving 11 bases between the germline ends. Germline CDR1 and CDR2: SGHDT and YYEEEE. The CDR3 length is 14 residues. The CDR3 bases are TGTGCCAGCAGCCAGGGGTACCTCCAAGAGACCCAGTACTTC. Its protein product is CASSQGYLQETQYF. Drawing the rest from reference TRBV5-6 and TRBJ2-5, the complete variable domain is DAGVTQSPTHLIKTRGQQVTLRCSPKSGHDTVSWYQQALGQGPQFIFQYYEEEERQRGNFPDRFSGHQFPNYSSELNVNALLLGDSALYLCASSQGYLQETQYFGPGTRLLVL.

Ten or more counts support this clone. This chain links TRBV28 with TRBJ2-4, with 8 bases aligning to TRBD2. V was pared by 11 bases and J by 3 bases, with 9 bases of the junction left unmatched. From germline, CDR1 is MDHEN and CDR2 SYDVKM. CDR3 length equals 14 residues. CDR3 DNA sequence: TGTGCCTCGCGGGGGGCGGGAAACAAAAACATTCAGTACTTC. Its translation: CASRGAGNKNIQYF.

The V gene is TRBV5-4, the J gene TRBJ2-1; 8 bases align to TRBD2. CDR1 SGHNT and CDR2 YYREEE come from the germline V gene (reference sequence). The CDR3 spans 17 residues. Trimming at V came to 0 bases and at J to 3 bases, leaving 8 bases not matched to a gene. The CDR3 protein is CASSLGQLAGSYNEQFF. In DNA form, the CDR3 reads TGTGCCAGCAGCTTGGGCCAGCTAGCGGGTAGCTACAATGAGCAGTTCTTC. Full variable domain (missing parts from reference TRBV5-4 and TRBJ2-1): ETGVTQSPTHLIKTRGQQVTLRCSSQSGHNTVSWYQQALGQGPQFIFQYYREEENGRGNFPPRFSGLQFPNYSSELNVNALELDDSALYLCASSLGQLAGSYNEQFFGPGTRLTVL.

The chain links TRBV9 to TRBJ1-2, with 8 bases lining up with TRBD1. CDR3 length equals 15 residues. The germline gives CDR1 SGDLS, CDR2 YYNGEE. Trimming removed 3 bases from V and 7 bases from J; junction bases left unmatched: 11. CDR3 sequence (DNA): TGTGCCAGCAGCGCCCACGGTGGACAGGGAGGTGGCTACACCTTC. Residues: CASSAHGGQGGGYTF.

This chain connects TRBV7-9 to TRBJ2-5, with 8 bases fitting TRBD1. Looked up from germline, CDR1 is SEHNR and CDR2 is FQNEAQ (reference sequence). V was clipped by 5 bases and J by 4 bases; unmatched bases: 12. The CDR3 is 16 residues long. CDR3 nucleotide sequence: TGTGCCAGCAGCACCGGGACAGGCCCAAAGTCAGAGACCCAGTACTTC. Its translation: CASSTGTGPKSETQYF.

The chain has TRBV9 and TRBJ2-3; a possible D gene is TRBD2 (7 bases). Per the germline V gene, CDR1 is SGDLS and CDR2 is YYNGEE. CDR3 length: 15 residues. V lost 1 base to trimming and J lost 3 bases, with 12 bases between them. The CDR3: CASSVYGGRTDTQYF. The CDR3 DNA reads as TGTGCCAGCAGCGTATACGGGGGGCGGACAGATACGCAGTATTTT. The full variable domain, rest sourced from reference TRBV9 and TRBJ2-3, is DSGVTQTPKHLITATGQRVTLRCSPRSGDLSVYWYQQSLDQGLQFLIQYYNGEERAKGNILERFSAQQFPDLHSELNLSSLELGDSALYFCASSVYGGRTDTQYFGPGTRLTVL.

The V gene is TRBV10-3, the J gene TRBJ1-1, with D perhaps TRBD1 (5 bases). The germline gives CDR1 ENHRY, CDR2 SYGVKD. V was shortened by 10 bases and J by 7 bases, with 19 bases between the two germline ends. The CDR3 is 13 residues long. CDR3 nucleotide sequence: TGTGCCACCTGGGACCGGGAGTTCGGTGAAGCTTTCTTT. It codes for CATWDREFGEAFF.

For this clone: Other DNA sequences in the same sample also yield this CDR3. The CDR3 spells CASSLGSRPGNTIYF. The CDR3 nucleotides are TGTGCCAGCAGCTTAGGGAGTCGCCCTGGAAACACCATATATTTT. The chain is built from TRBV11-2 and TRBJ1-3; D gene uncertain. Trimming pared 1 base from V and 2 bases from J, leaving 9 bases between. CDR3 size: 15 residues. Germline V CDR1 and CDR2: SGHAT, FQNNGV.

As regards this clone: Other DNA sequences of this sample code for an identical CDR3. V usage is TRBV19 and J usage is TRBJ1-6; 7 bases line up with TRBD1. With 5 bases clipped from V and 7 bases from J, the junction kept 5 bases outside the gene matches. This CDR3 spans 14 amino acids. Germline loops: CDR1 LNHDA, CDR2 SQIVND (reference sequence). The CDR3 DNA reads as TGTGCCAGTAGTCCACAGGGGTACAATTCACCCCTCCACTTT. It yields the protein CASSPQGYNSPLHF.

This clone was recorded once. CDR3 sequence reads: CASKPGNREAFF. Written as DNA, the CDR3 is TGTGCCAGCAAACCAGGGAACCGTGAAGCTTTCTTT. This chain uses TRBV6-5 with TRBJ1-1; D may be TRBD1 (5 bases). Deletions cut 7 bases from V and 7 bases from J, with 13 bases between. CDR3 length: 12 amino acids. In germline, CDR1 is MNHEY, CDR2 SVGAGI.

This clone was seen a few times. The V and J genes are TRBV4-3 and TRBJ1-1; no reliable D call. This CDR3 has 15 residues. V lost 0 bases to trimming and J lost 0 bases, with 8 bases between them. Germline V gene data show CDR1 as LGHNA and CDR2 as YSLEER. Here the CDR3 reads CASSQEERMNTEAFF. The CDR3 nucleotides are TGCGCCAGCAGCCAAGAAGAACGGATGAACACTGAAGCTTTCTTT.

The chain links TRBV10-1 to TRBJ1-5; weak D call: TRBD1 (5 bases). Trimming shortened V by 3 bases and J by 3 bases, and 6 bases separated the two germline ends. The germline V gene has CDR1 WNHNN and CDR2 SYGVQD (reference sequence). This CDR3 spans 13 amino acids. The CDR3 loop is CASSEGVNQPQHF. The CDR3 bases are TGCGCCAGCAGTGAAGGGGTCAATCAGCCCCAGCATTTT.

V is TRBV10-3 and J is TRBJ1-2, with 7 bases that match TRBD1. The junction had 7 bases not matched to a gene; V was cut back by 6 bases and J by 6 bases. This CDR3 contains 13 residues. Germline loops: CDR1 ENHRY, CDR2 SYGVKD. CDR3 nucleotide sequence: TGTGCCATCAGAGACCGACAGGGTGATGGCTACACCTTC. It translates to CAIRDRQGDGYTF.

The chain combines TRBV7-9 with TRBJ1-6; 7 bases are shared with TRBD1. This CDR3 has 15 amino acids. Germline V lookup: CDR1 SEHNR, CDR2 FQNEAQ (reference sequence). With V trimmed by 0 bases and J by 9 bases, 5 bases remained unmatched. The CDR3: CASSLATGVGSPLHF. CDR3 nucleotides: TGTGCCAGCAGCTTAGCCACAGGGGTGGGTTCACCCCTCCACTTT. Together with reference TRBV7-9 and TRBJ1-6, the CDR3 gives the full variable domain: DTGVSQNPRHKITKRGQNVTFRCDPISEHNRLYWYRQTLGQGPEFLTYFQNEAQLEKSRLLSDRFSAERPKGSFSTLEIQRTEQGDSAMYLCASSLATGVGSPLHFGNGTRLTVT.

This clone was seen a few times. The chain joins TRBV25-1 to TRBJ1-1, with no clear D. The length of the CDR3 is 13 residues. V lost 7 bases to trimming and J lost 7 bases, with 16 bases between them. The germline V gene has CDR1 MGHDK and CDR2 SYGVNS. The CDR3 region has the DNA TGTGCCAGCACGTTGGCAGGCGGAATTGAAGCTTTCTTT. As protein: CASTLAGGIEAFF.

The chain is built from TRBV7-8 and TRBJ2-7; D may correspond to TRBD1 or TRBD2 (6 bases each). This CDR3 region has 14 residues. Germline values: CDR1 SGHVS, CDR2 FQNEAQ. V shed 5 bases and J shed 0 bases, with 11 bases lying between them. The CDR3 nucleotides are TGTGCCAGCAGCGCGGGACATAGCTCCTACGAGCAGTACTTC. It specifies CASSAGHSSYEQYF.

The V gene is TRBV10-3, the J gene TRBJ2-3; D remains unclear. Germline V gene sequence: CDR1 ENHRY, CDR2 SYGVKD. CDR3 length equals 15 residues. V dropped 0 bases and J dropped 1 base, with 8 bases sitting between them. CDR3 region: CAISESEGGTDTQYF. The CDR3 DNA follows: TGTGCCATCAGTGAGTCGGAAGGTGGCACAGATACGCAGTATTTT.

This CDR3 is CASSRGADQETQYF. CDR3 nucleotide sequence: TGTGCCAGCAGCCGCGGGGCAGACCAAGAGACCCAGTACTTC. This sequence joins TRBV5-4 and TRBJ2-5; D is perhaps TRBD2 (6 bases). V dropped 4 bases and J dropped 0 bases, with 10 bases sitting between them. Germline V gives CDR1 SGHNT, CDR2 YYREEE (reference sequence). CDR3 length: 14 residues. The full variable domain, with the rest looked up from reference TRBV5-4 and TRBJ2-5, is ETGVTQSPTHLIKTRGQQVTLRCSSQSGHNTVSWYQQALGQGPQFIFQYYREEENGRGNFPPRFSGLQFPNYSSELNVNALELDDSALYLCASSRGADQETQYFGPGTRLLVL.

The V and J genes are TRBV2 and TRBJ2-6; D may be TRBD1 (6 bases). Per the germline V gene, CDR1 is SNHLY and CDR2 is FYNNEI. The V end lost 3 bases, the J end lost 0 bases, and 12 bases lay between the germline ends. The CDR3 spans 17 residues. The CDR3 protein is CASSEQRTDSGANVLTF. The CDR3 DNA reads as TGTGCCAGCAGTGAGCAGCGGACAGACTCTGGGGCCAACGTCCTGACTTTC.

V and J are TRBV19 and TRBJ1-4; D is possibly TRBD1 (5 bases). The CDR3 has 16 amino acids. The germline V and J ends were trimmed by 4 bases and 8 bases, with 20 bases remaining between them. The germline V gene encodes CDR1 LNHDA and CDR2 SQIVND (reference sequence). CDR3 loop: CASSTPGRPREEKLFF. The CDR3 DNA sequence: TGTGCCAGTAGTACCCCGGGACGGCCAAGGGAAGAAAAACTGTTTTTT.

Of note for this clone: This sample also contains other DNA sequences that code for the same CDR3. This chain joins TRBV7-8 and TRBJ2-3; D not resolved. Trimming shortened V by 0 bases and J by 0 bases, and 7 bases separated the two germline ends. The germline CDR1 and CDR2 sequences are SGHVS and FQNEAQ. The CDR3 is 15 residues long. The chain's CDR3 is CASSLALSSTDTQYF. In nucleotides, the CDR3 is TGTGCCAGCAGCTTAGCGCTTTCGAGCACAGATACGCAGTATTTT. The full variable domain, its missing parts supplied by reference TRBV7-8 and TRBJ2-3, is GAGVSQSPRYKVAKRGQDVALRCDPISGHVSLFWYQQALGQGPEFLTYFQNEAQLDKSGLPSDRFFAERPEGSVSTLKIQRTQQEDSAVYLCASSLALSSTDTQYFGPGTRLTVL.

The chain links TRBV18 to TRBJ2-7; no definite D call. The CDR3 runs to 13 residues. CDR1 KGHSH and CDR2 LQKENI come from the germline V gene. Trimming stripped 3 bases from V and 2 bases from J, with 8 bases between. Here the CDR3 DNA reads TGTGCCAGCTCACCGAGGAATCCCTACGAGCAGTACTTC. Residues: CASSPRNPYEQYF.

Notes on this clone: Other DNA sequences in this sample translate to the same CDR3. The rearrangement uses TRBV10-1 and TRBJ2-2, with D hard to call. The CDR3 totals 12 residues. Trimming removed 3 bases at V and 2 bases at J, with 1 base between. The V gene's germline CDR1 is WNHNN and CDR2 SYGVQD (reference sequence). The CDR3 coding sequence is TGCGCCAGCAGTGACAACACCGGGGAGCTGTTTTTT. This sequence encodes CASSDNTGELFF.

The V and J genes are TRBV7-8 and TRBJ2-1, with 7 nucleotides matching TRBD1. The J segment lost 3 bases and the V segment lost 3 bases, leaving 2 bases of the junction unmatched. The CDR3 extends over 14 amino acids. In germline, CDR1 is SGHVS, CDR2 FQNEAQ. CDR3 loop: CASSFRQGYNEQFF. The DNA for the CDR3 is TGTGCCAGCAGCTTCCGACAGGGCTACAATGAGCAGTTCTTC.

The chain combines TRBV30 with TRBJ2-1; possibly TRBD2 for D (6 bases). CDR3 length: 14 residues. Per germline, CDR1 GTSNPN and CDR2 SVGIG (reference sequence). The V end lost 4 bases, the J end lost 3 bases, and 13 bases lay between the germline ends. Here the CDR3 reads CAWIRDSDYNEQFF. Written as DNA, the CDR3 is TGTGCCTGGATCAGGGACTCAGACTACAATGAGCAGTTCTTC.

The chain has TRBV5-4 and TRBJ2-3; 8 nucleotides align to TRBD2. Germline trimming cut 4 bases from V and 3 bases from J; bases unmatched to any gene: 10. CDR1 and CDR2 from the germline V gene are SGHNT and YYREEE (reference sequence). The CDR3 extends over 16 amino acids. The CDR3 here is CASSPTLAGFTDTQYF. The CDR3 nucleotides are TGTGCCAGCAGCCCAACTTTAGCGGGGTTTACAGATACGCAGTATTTT.

This clone is medium-sized. This rearrangement joins TRBV2 to TRBJ2-7; 8 bases match TRBD1. The CDR3 consists of 13 residues. V dropped 6 bases and J dropped 2; count of bases not matched to a gene: 3. Germline V CDR1 and CDR2: SNHLY, FYNNEI. The CDR3 is CASSRTGTYEQYF. Here the CDR3 DNA reads TGTGCCAGCAGCCGGACAGGGACCTACGAGCAGTACTTC.

V usage is TRBV6-5 and J usage is TRBJ1-2; maybe TRBD1 (5 bases). This CDR3 is 13 amino acids long. Deletions cut 4 bases from V and 4 bases from J, with 10 bases between. CDR1 MNHEY and CDR2 SVGAGI come from the germline V gene. CDR3 in DNA: TGTGCCAGCAGTTCAGGACACTCCTATGGCTACACCTTC. Amino acids: CASSSGHSYGYTF.